This TCR beta chain was identified in a study of CD8 T cells in ankylosing spondylitis. Study conclusions and caveats: Made up of eight or nine highly homologous variants, a TCR beta motif appeared characteristic of ankylosing spondylitis blood. Disease-linked clones bore a CD8+ phenotype, appearing relatively rarely in peripheral blood.

This clonotype showed up many times. As yet, its antigen is unknown. TCRdb processed the 5' RACE reads anew with MiXCR; each CDR3 protein has one entry. This sample has tens of thousands of distinct CDR3 sequences, with around 7.4% found just once. The sequence was obtained from a female donor with ankylosing spondylitis or in good health (not recorded which). The sample taken for sequencing was blood, either unsorted or a sorted T cell fraction (not recorded which).

Written as DNA, the CDR3 is TGCGCCAGCAGCTTGTCTGACGTCGATACGCAGTATTTT. Residues: CASSLSDVDTQYF. This chain connects TRBV5-1 to TRBJ2-3; D remains unclear. This CDR3 spans 13 amino acids. CDR1 and CDR2 (germline): SGHRS, YFSETQ. The V end lost 1 base, the J end lost 6 bases, and 9 bases lay between the germline ends.